This T cell receptor beta chain was recovered during a study of shared clonotypes between healthy human individuals. Study overall: CD4 naive and CD4 memory each took three plates per donor, while CD8 naive took two and CD8 memory one.

Data came from immunoSEQ multiplex PCR; TCRdb stores just in-frame clones and leaves some out. The sample consists of nearly 750,000 clones, 72% of them appearing once. This clonotype was obtained from a woman in her twenties or thirties in good health. The specimen was memory CD4+ T cells sorted from blood. Specified subset: CD45RA-negative fraction.

In nucleotides, the CDR3 is TGTGCCAGCAGCTTATCTTCAGGGGTCTCCTACAATGAGCAGTTCTTC. This sequence encodes CASSLSSGVSYNEQFF. The chain links TRBV7-9 to TRBJ2-1; D is perhaps TRBD1 (6 bases). Germline loops: CDR1 SEHNR, CDR2 FQNEAQ (reference sequence). This CDR3 region has 16 residues. Trimming took 2 bases from V and 0 from J, leaving 11 bases between them.